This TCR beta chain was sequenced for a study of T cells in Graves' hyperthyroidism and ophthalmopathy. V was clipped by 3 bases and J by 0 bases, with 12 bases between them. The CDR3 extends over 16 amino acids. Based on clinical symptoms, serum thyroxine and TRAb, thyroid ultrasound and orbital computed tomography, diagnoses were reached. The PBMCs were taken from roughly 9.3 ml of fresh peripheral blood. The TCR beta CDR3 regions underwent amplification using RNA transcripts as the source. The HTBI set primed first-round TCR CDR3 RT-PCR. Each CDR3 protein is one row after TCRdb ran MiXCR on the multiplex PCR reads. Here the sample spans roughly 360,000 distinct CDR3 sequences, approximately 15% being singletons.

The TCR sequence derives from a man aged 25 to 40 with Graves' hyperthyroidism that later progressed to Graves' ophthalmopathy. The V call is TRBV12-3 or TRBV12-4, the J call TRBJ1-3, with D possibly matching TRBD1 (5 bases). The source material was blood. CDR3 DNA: TGTGCCAGCAGTTTCCCGGGACGGATCTCTGGAAACACCATATATTTT. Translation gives CASSFPGRISGNTIYF.